This paragraph reports one T cell receptor beta chain. With V trimmed by 5 bases and J by 5 bases, 4 bases remained unmatched. Germline V gives CDR1 KGHSH, CDR2 LQKENI. The CDR3 runs to 14 residues. Sequenced by immunoSEQ multiplex PCR; TCRdb stores in-frame clones only, minus some. The sample holds 2,100,000 or so clones; more than 90% are singletons and the top ten take approximately 0.13%. The data stem from a study of shared clonotypes between healthy human individuals. Study background: The composition of the donors was two women and a few men aged 18 to 49. Every donor yielded three CD4 naive, three CD4 memory, two CD8 naive and one CD8 memory plate.

All donors were Caucasian adults living in Nashville, Tennessee. The sequence derives from a young man in good health. The material sequenced was naive CD4+ T cells sorted from blood. Subset of the sample: CD45RA+ positively selected. The V call is TRBV18, the J call TRBJ2-1; 9 bases are shared with TRBD2. CDR3 loop: CASSSGLAHNEQFF. The CDR3 nucleotides read TGTGCCAGCTCATCGGGACTAGCCCACAATGAGCAGTTCTTC.